This is a list of T cell receptor beta chains from one sample in a study of shared T cell receptors in the human thymus. TCRdb's copy holds only in-frame clones and misses some; the assay was immunoSEQ multiplex PCR. The profile covers 540,000 or so clones, with 78% appearing a single time and roughly 0.013% taken by the ten largest. This sample was also put to use in a study of human thymus T cells.

The sample comprised thymocytes. These receptors were taken from a boy younger than two with a congenital heart defect. Both conserved end residues are part of each CDR3. The D gene is left open where the match is weak. Clone size is shown for a subset of rows, as once, few, many or a class of expanded clone.

TRBV7-2,TRBJ2-7,NA,NA,CASTSRDGSSYEQYF,TGTGCCAGCACCTCCCGCGATGGGAGCTCCTACGAGCAGTACTTC
TRBV19,TRBJ1-5,NA,once,CASIAPRGHQPQHF,TGTGCCAGTATTGCCCCCAGGGGACATCAGCCCCAGCATTTT
TRBV19,TRBJ2-1,NA,NA,CASSPLGGSGGSLIDEQFF,TGTGCCAGTAGCCCATTGGGCGGTTCCGGGGGATCTTTAATCGATGAGCAGTTCTTC
TRBV7-2,TRBJ2-1,TRBD1,NA,CASSREGAEQFF,TGTGCCAGCAGCAGAGAGGGGGCTGAGCAGTTCTTC
TRBV28,TRBJ2-7,NA,few,CASSLTGGGEEGEQYF,TGTGCCAGCAGCCTTACCGGGGGTGGAGAGGAGGGCGAGCAGTACTTC
TRBV7-6,TRBJ2-1,TRBD2,NA,CASSQYKREALKDEQFF,TGTGCCAGCAGCCAGTATAAGCGGGAGGCTCTGAAAGATGAGCAGTTCTTC
TRBV5-6,TRBJ2-1,TRBD2,NA,CASSPSGRNSYNEQFF,TGTGCCAGCAGCCCTAGCGGGAGGAACTCCTACAATGAGCAGTTCTTC
TRBV4-3,TRBJ2-7,TRBD2,NA,CASSAGTSSTYEQYF,TGCGCCAGCAGCGCCGGGACTAGCAGTACCTACGAGCAGTACTTC
TRBV7-9,TRBJ2-3,NA,NA,CASSLSERDTDTQYF,TGTGCCAGCAGCTTAAGCGAGAGGGACACAGATACGCAGTATTTT
TRBV12-5,TRBJ2-2,TRBD2,NA,CASGHTSGSNTGELFF,TGTGCTAGTGGTCATACTAGCGGTTCTAACACCGGGGAGCTGTTTTTT
TRBV18,TRBJ2-5,TRBD1,NA,CASSPRTGSAGETQYF,TGTGCCAGCTCCCCCCGGACAGGGAGTGCGGGAGAGACCCAGTACTTC
TRBV4-3,TRBJ1-1,TRBD1,NA,CASSQGTGEAFF,TGCGCCAGCAGCCAGGGAACAGGGGAGGCTTTCTTT
TRBV29-1,TRBJ1-1,TRBD1,few,CSPWRGTGETEAFF,TGCAGCCCCTGGCGAGGGACAGGGGAAACTGAAGCTTTCTTT
TRBV5-5,TRBJ2-3,TRBD1,few,CASSLQGARGTDTQYF,TGTGCCAGCAGCCTACAGGGGGCGCGGGGCACAGATACGCAGTATTTT
TRBV10-3,TRBJ2-1,TRBD2,few,CAIGTSGRGEQFF,TGTGCCATCGGGACTAGCGGGAGGGGTGAGCAGTTCTTC
TRBV4-2,TRBJ2-4,TRBD2,NA,CASSQVGREARPAKNIQYF,TGTGCCAGCAGCCAAGTGGGGCGGGAGGCCCGTCCAGCCAAAAACATTCAGTACTTC
TRBV4-3,TRBJ2-3,TRBD2,NA,CASSQEGLAGGPPTDTQYF,TGCGCCAGCAGCCAAGAGGGACTAGCGGGAGGGCCTCCCACAGATACGCAGTATTTT
TRBV5-1,TRBJ1-3,NA,NA,CASSLGSGGISGNTIYF,TGCGCCAGCAGCTTGGGATCTGGGGGGATCTCTGGAAACACCATATATTTT
TRBV28,TRBJ2-7,TRBD2,once,CASSLFGGEPSYEQYF,TGTGCCAGCAGTTTATTCGGGGGGGAGCCCTCCTACGAGCAGTACTTC
TRBV5-4,TRBJ2-2,NA,NA,CASSRDWGPGELFF,TGTGCCAGCAGCCGAGATTGGGGGCCCGGGGAGCTGTTTTTT